This is a list of T cell receptor beta chains from one sample in a study of glioma-infiltrating T cells. TCRdb recomputed calls from the multiplex PCR reads with MiXCR, one row per CDR3 protein. Found here are 90,000 to 100,000 distinct CDR3 sequences, roughly 37% of them singletons; the top ten hold around two fifths. The sequencing sample was made of glioma tissue, nonneoplastic brain tissue, or PBMCs (not recorded which). The origin of the receptors is a human donor with low-grade glioma or glioblastoma, undergoing nonglioma brain surgery, or in good health (not recorded which). CDR3s include the opening cysteine and the closing phenylalanine or tryptophan. Fields, in order: V gene, clone size, CDR3 protein. Only part of the rows carry a size: once, few, many, or a class if the clone is expanded.

v_call: TRBV12-3/TRBV12-4
clone_size: many
cdr3_aa: CASSLKANYGYTF

v_call: TRBV9
clone_size: NA
cdr3_aa: CASSSGGLADTQYF

v_call: TRBV7-9
clone_size: many
cdr3_aa: CASSLIDIQYF

v_call: TRBV24-1
clone_size: many
cdr3_aa: CATSEGQFYNEQFF

v_call: TRBV6-1
clone_size: many
cdr3_aa: CASSATRFTGGGGNQPQHF

v_call: TRBV28
clone_size: once
cdr3_aa: CASSLSLAGAPTDTQYF

v_call: TRBV9
clone_size: NA
cdr3_aa: CASSARTGGGTDTQYF

v_call: TRBV3-1
clone_size: NA
cdr3_aa: CASSRERTSGRTDTRYF

v_call: TRBV28
clone_size: many
cdr3_aa: CASRGTGLETQYF

v_call: TRBV15
clone_size: NA
cdr3_aa: CASRTGVEQYF

v_call: TRBV27
clone_size: NA
cdr3_aa: CASGSSTDTQFF

v_call: TRBV27
clone_size: many
cdr3_aa: CASSPSGETQYF

v_call: TRBV6-1
clone_size: many
cdr3_aa: CASRDRGHYTGELFF

v_call: TRBV28
clone_size: many
cdr3_aa: CASSFQMIRNQFF

v_call: TRBV12-3/TRBV12-4
clone_size: NA
cdr3_aa: CASSLAVRTEAFF

v_call: TRBV19
clone_size: many
cdr3_aa: CASTLRGVSSGANVLTF

v_call: TRBV3-1
clone_size: many
cdr3_aa: CASSQQPGLAGQETQYF

v_call: TRBV4-2
clone_size: many
cdr3_aa: CASSHESAETTETQYF

v_call: TRBV4-1
clone_size: many
cdr3_aa: CASSQTWGGGYPDTQYF

v_call: TRBV5-1
clone_size: NA
cdr3_aa: CASSSPEREPPGEQFF

v_call: TRBV6-1
clone_size: many
cdr3_aa: CASSVLGGGQAGELFF

v_call: TRBV5-5
clone_size: NA
cdr3_aa: CASSLGSGTYNEQFF

v_call: TRBV6-9
clone_size: few
cdr3_aa: CASGYRPWGYGYTF

v_call: TRBV29-1
clone_size: NA
cdr3_aa: CGVEDREGVKNTEAFF

v_call: TRBV7-2
clone_size: NA
cdr3_aa: CASSLGNRQEAEYF

v_call: TRBV18
clone_size: NA
cdr3_aa: CASSPESSDTQYF

v_call: TRBV6-2/TRBV6-3
clone_size: once
cdr3_aa: CARGRDSYDGGANVLTF